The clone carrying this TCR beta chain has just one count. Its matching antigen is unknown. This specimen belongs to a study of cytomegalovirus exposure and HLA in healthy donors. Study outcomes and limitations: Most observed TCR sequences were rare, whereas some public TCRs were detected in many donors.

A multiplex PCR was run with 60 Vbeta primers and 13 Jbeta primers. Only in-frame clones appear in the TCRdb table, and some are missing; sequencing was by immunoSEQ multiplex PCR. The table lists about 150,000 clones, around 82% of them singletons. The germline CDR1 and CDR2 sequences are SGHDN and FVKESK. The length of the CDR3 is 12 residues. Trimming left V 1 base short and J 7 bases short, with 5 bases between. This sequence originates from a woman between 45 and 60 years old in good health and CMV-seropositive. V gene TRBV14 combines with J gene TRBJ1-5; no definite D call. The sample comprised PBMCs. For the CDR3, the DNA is TGTGCCAGCAGCCAAGGGAGGCAGCCCCAGCATTTT. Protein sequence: CASSQGRQPQHF.